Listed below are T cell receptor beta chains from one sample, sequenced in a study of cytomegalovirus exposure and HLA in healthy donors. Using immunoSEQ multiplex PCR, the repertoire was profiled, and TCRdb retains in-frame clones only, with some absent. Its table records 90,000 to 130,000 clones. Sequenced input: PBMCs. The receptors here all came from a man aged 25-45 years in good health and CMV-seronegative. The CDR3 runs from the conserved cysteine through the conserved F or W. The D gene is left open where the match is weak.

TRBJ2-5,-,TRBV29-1,TGCAGCGTTGAAACAATAGCTTTGCAAGAGACCCAGTACTTC,CSVETIALQETQYF
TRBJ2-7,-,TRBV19,TGTGCCAGTAGTACACCGTCGGCAGGAACCTACGAGCAGTACTTC,CASSTPSAGTYEQYF
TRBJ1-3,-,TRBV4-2,TGTGCCAGCAGCCAACTTCCTTCTGGAAACACCATATATTTT,CASSQLPSGNTIYF
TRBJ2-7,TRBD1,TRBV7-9,TGTGCCAGCAGCCCGGACAGGGTATCCTACGAGCAGTACTTC,CASSPDRVSYEQYF
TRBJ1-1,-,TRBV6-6,TGTGCCAGCAGACTCTCCGGGGTCAACACTGAAGCTTTCTTT,CASRLSGVNTEAFF
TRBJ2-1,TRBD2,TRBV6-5,TGTGCCAGCAGCCTAGCGGGGGGCTACAATGAGCAGTTCTTC,CASSLAGGYNEQFF
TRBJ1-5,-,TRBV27,TGTGCCAGCAGTTTCCCAGGGGTCGGACAGCCCCAGCATTTT,CASSFPGVGQPQHF
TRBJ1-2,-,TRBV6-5,TGTGCCAGCAGTTACTCGTCGGTCGGGGGGCTTGGCTACACCTTC,CASSYSSVGGLGYTF
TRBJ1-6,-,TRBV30,TGTGCCTGGAGTGTAGGATGGAGCTCCTATAATTCACCCCTCCACTTT,CAWSVGWSSYNSPLHF
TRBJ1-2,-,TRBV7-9,TGTGCCAGCAGCTTAGCCCTCGATGGCTACACCTTC,CASSLALDGYTF
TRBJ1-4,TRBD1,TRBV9,TGTGCCAGCAGCTCGGGACAGGGTGATGAAAAACTGTTTTTT,CASSSGQGDEKLFF
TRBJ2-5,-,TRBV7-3,TGTGCCAGCAGCTTAAAGGTCCGGTCCTCGGAGGGGACCCAGTACTTC,CASSLKVRSSEGTQYF
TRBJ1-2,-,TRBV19,TGTGCCAGTAGTACCGACAGCTCCCCCACTTATGGCTACACCTTC,CASSTDSSPTYGYTF
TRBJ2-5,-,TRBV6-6,TGTGCCAGCAGTTACGTCAGGGTAGAGGAGACCCAGTACTTC,CASSYVRVEETQYF
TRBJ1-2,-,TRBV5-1,TGCGCCAGCAGCAAAGAGCCGGGAATTTATGGCTACATCTTC,CASSKEPGIYGYIF
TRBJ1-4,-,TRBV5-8,TGTGCCAGCAGCTTGTTCCGGGTAAAACTGTTTTTT,CASSLFRVKLFF
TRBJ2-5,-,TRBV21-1,TGTGCCAGCAGCAAAGCCAGGGGGCGAGGGAAAAACCAAGAGACCCAGTACTTC,CASSKARGRGKNQETQYF
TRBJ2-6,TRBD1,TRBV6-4,TGTGCCAGCAGTACCACAGGGGCTGGGGCCAACGTCCTGACTTTC,CASSTTGAGANVLTF
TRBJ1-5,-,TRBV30,TGTGCCTGGGGAAAAGGGGGAAGCAATCAGCCCCAGCATTTT,CAWGKGGSNQPQHF
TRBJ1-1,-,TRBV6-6,TGTGCCAGCAGTTACTCGGCCTCAAGCGCTGAAGCTTTCTTT,CASSYSASSAEAFF
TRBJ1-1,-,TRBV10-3,TGTGCCATCAGTGACACAGGGAGTTACACTGAAGCTTTCTTT,CAISDTGSYTEAFF
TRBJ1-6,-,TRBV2,TGTGCCAGCCACAACAGGGATTCACCCCTCCACTTT,CASHNRDSPLHF